Reported below is one TCR beta chain. Individual cDNA molecules had unique molecular identifiers attached to them by the library. TCRdb itself ran the RACE reads through MiXCR, one entry per CDR3 protein. The table records roughly 70,000 distinct CDR3 sequences, around 30% of them present only once. The data stem from a study of human T cells and chemical hapten exposure. Looking at the study overall: Patients got weekly scalp diphenylcyclopropenone doses over the approximately 24-week study.

Noted time point: patch test 1, 2 weeks after DPC sensitization. Regarding treatment: therapeutic diphenylcyclopropenone sensitization with weekly scalp DPC. Germline CDR1 reads LNHDA; CDR2 reads SQIVND (reference sequence). V lost 3 bases, J lost 4 bases, and 12 bases lay in between. The CDR3 loop spans 14 amino acids. Specimen: whole blood, collected in connection with sensitization to the hapten diphenylcyclopropenone (DPC). This TCR was recovered from a man in his forties with alopecia areata. Some clones in this sample may be carry-over from other donors' samples. V and J are TRBV19 and TRBJ2-5; D is possibly TRBD1 (5 bases). In DNA, the CDR3 is TGTGCCAGTAGTATTCAGGGAATAAGAGAGACCCAGTACTTC. Encoded protein: CASSIQGIRETQYF.